This TCR beta chain was captured in a study of T-cell reconstitution after alpha-beta-depleted transplantation in children. This clonotype was detected only a few times. Its specificity is not known. This sample's TCRbeta library carried unique molecular identifier barcodes. TCRdb ran MiXCR on the PCR reads and lists one entry per CDR3 protein. This table holds 250,000 to 400,000 distinct CDR3 sequences, roughly 25% found once. The germline V gene has CDR1 SGHRS and CDR2 YFSETQ. This CDR3 spans 17 amino acids. Germline trimming cut 1 base from V and 4 bases from J; bases unmatched to any gene: 12. Study-wide points: Some patients owed their high day-60 TCRbeta diversity to surviving recipient T cells and thymic progenitors.

This clonotype was sampled from a male patient between 10 and 17 years old who had a stem cell transplant for acute lymphoblastic leukemia, so the T cells may come from the graft donor. The chain recombines TRBV5-1 with TRBJ2-5; 8 bases are a match to TRBD1. This specimen consisted of PBMCs, mostly from graft donor cells, obtained 180 days after TCRalphabeta/CD19-depleted stem cell transplant. CDR3 loop: CASSLPTGARVAETQYF. In DNA form, the CDR3 reads TGCGCCAGCAGCTTGCCGACAGGGGCGCGCGTGGCAGAGACCCAGTACTTC. The variable domain in full, completed from reference TRBV5-1 and TRBJ2-5, reads KAGVTQTPRYLIKTRGQQVTLSCSPISGHRSVSWYQQTPGQGLQFLFEYFSETQRNKGNFPGRFSGRQFSNSRSEMNVSTLELGDSALYLCASSLPTGARVAETQYFGPGTRLLVL.